The subject of this entry is one T cell receptor beta chain. No antigen is known for it. This sample was taken from a study of T cells expressing NK-cell markers. Study-level results: Leadership of the CD3+CD56-NKG2C+ fraction also belonged to these clonotypes in a handful of donors.

This CDR3 has 19 residues. Germline V gene lookup returns CDR1 MNHNY and CDR2 SVGAGI (reference sequence). Reanalyzing the 5' RACE reads, TCRdb keeps one entry per CDR3 protein, without DNA. The sample's table shows about 430,000 distinct CDR3 sequences. The chain carries TRBV6-6 and TRBJ2-6; the TCRdb D gene call, TRBD1, has no DNA to confirm it. The source is a woman in her forties or fifties in good health. The specimen sequenced was blood T cells: a sorted CD56 or NKG2C T cell subset, CD4+ or CD8+ T cells, or bulk PBMC T cells (not recorded which). CDR3 protein: CASSKPTGQGGAGANVLTF.